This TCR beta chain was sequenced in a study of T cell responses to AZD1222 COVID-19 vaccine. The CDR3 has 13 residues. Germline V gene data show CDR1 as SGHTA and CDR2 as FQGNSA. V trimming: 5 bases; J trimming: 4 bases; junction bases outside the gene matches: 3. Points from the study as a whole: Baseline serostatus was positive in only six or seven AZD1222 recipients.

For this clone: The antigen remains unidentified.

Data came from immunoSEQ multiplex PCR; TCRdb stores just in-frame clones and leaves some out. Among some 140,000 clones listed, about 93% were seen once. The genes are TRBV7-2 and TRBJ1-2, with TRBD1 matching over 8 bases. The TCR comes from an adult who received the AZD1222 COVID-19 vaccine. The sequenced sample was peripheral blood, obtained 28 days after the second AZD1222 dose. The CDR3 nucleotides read TGTGCCAGCAGCGCCAGGGGGCCCTATGGCTACACCTTC. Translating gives CASSARGPYGYTF.